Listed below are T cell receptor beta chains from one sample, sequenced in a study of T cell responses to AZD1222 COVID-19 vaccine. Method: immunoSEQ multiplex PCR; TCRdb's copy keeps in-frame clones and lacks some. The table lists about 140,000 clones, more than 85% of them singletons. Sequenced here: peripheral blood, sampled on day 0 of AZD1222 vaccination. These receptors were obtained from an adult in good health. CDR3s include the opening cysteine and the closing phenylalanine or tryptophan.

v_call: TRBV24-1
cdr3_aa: CATRGGSGSLLNTGELFF

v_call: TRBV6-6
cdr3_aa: CASSAPFGTSYEQYF

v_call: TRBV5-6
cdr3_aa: CASSNIAASGRFTYEQYF

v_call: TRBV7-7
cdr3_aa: CASSLDTGNQETQYF

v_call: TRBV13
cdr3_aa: CASSRIPPGLAGELVSEQYF

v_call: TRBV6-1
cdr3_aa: CASSEIGLAGENEQFF

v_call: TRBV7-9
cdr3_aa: CASSPWTSAYEQYF

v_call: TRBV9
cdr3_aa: CASSLTGVNNSPLHF

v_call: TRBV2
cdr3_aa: CASARGQGMRDGYTF

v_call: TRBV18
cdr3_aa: CASSVQASTDTQYF

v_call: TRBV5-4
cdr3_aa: CASSGDRGSYNEQFF

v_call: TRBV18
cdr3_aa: CASQPGRGTDTQYF

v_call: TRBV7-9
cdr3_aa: CASSLVGPSYEQYF

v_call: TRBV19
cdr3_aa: CASSGDRWQPQHF

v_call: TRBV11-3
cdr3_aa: CASSSISGEQYF

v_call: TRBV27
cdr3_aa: CASSLFVDFPTNTGELFF

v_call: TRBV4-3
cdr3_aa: CASSQEGGWTPLHF

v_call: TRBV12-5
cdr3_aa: CASGLRGLAGELFNSYNEQFF

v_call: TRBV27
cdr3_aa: CASSSGWEQYF

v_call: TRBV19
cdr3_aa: CASRSFIGGYSNQPQHF

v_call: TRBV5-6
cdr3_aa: CASSSLGMEGNTIYF

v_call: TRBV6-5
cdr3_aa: CASSLSGGQETQYF

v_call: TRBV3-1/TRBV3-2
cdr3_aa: CASSQEIGQGGNNEQFF

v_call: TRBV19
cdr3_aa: CASKNLLGQVRNSNQPQHF

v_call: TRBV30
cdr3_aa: CAWSSRGDIFNQPQHF

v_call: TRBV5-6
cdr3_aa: CASSPRDFSYEQYF

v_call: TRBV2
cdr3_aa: CASSERSGANVLTF

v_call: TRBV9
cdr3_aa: CASSRNTGELFF

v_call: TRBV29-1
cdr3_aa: CSVETPSGSYTF

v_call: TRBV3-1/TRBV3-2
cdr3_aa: CASSLTQGIGPDTQYF

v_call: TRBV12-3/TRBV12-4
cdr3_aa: CASSLKERQPQHF

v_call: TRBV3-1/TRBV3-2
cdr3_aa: CASSQERGRGRYEQYF